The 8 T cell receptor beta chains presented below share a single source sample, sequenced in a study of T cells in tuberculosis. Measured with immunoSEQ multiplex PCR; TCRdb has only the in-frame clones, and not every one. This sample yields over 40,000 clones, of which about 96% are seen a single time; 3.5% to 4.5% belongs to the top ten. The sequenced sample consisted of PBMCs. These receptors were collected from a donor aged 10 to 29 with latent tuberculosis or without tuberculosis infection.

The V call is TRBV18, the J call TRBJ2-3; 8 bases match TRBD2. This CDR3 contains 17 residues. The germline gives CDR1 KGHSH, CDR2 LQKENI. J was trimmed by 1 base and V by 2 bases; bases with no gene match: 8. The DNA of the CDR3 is TGTGCCAGCTCACCATCACCGGGACTAGGGGGCACAGATACGCAGTATTTT. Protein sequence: CASSPSPGLGGTDTQYF.

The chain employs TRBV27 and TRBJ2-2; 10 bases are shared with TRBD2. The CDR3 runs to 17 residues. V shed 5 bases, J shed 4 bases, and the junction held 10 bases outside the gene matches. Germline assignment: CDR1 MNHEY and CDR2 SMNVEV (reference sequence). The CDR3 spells CASSSQSGGAITGELFF. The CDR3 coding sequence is TGTGCCAGCAGTAGCCAGAGCGGGGGGGCCATCACCGGGGAGCTGTTTTTT.

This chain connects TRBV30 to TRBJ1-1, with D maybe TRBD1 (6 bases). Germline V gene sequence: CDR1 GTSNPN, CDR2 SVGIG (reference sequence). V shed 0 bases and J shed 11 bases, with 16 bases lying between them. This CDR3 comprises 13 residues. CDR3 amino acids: CAWSVRGASGAFF. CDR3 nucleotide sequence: TGTGCCTGGAGTGTCCGGGGGGCGAGTGGGGCTTTCTTT.

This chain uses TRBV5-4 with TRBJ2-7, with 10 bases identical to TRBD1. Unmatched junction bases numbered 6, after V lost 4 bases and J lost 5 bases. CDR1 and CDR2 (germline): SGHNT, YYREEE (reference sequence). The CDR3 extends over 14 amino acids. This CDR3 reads CASSPGQGRNEQYF. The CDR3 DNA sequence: TGTGCCAGCAGCCCGGGACAGGGGAGGAACGAGCAGTACTTC.

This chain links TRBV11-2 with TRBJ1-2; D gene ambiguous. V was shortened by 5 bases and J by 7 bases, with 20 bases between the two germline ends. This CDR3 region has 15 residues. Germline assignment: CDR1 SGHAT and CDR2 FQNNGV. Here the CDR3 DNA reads TGTGCCAGCAGCCCGAGATCTGGGCAGCCTACTGGCTACACCTTC. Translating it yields CASSPRSGQPTGYTF. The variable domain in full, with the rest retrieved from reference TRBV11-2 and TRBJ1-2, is EAGVAQSPRYKIIEKRQSVAFWCNPISGHATLYWYQQILGQGPKLLIQFQNNGVVDDSQLPKDRFSAERLKGVDSTLKIQPAKLEDSAVYLCASSPRSGQPTGYTFGSGTRLTVV.

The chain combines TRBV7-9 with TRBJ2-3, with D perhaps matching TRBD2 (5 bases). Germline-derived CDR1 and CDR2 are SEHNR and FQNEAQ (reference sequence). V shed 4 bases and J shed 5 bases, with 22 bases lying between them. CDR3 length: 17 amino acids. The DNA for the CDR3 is TGTGCCAGCAGCTCACCCAGGCTTGGTCGGGGTATAGATACGCAGTATTTT. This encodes CASSSPRLGRGIDTQYF.

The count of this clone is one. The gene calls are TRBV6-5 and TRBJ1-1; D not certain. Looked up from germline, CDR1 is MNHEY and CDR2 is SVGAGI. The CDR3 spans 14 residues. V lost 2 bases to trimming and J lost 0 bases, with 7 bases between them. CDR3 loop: CASSYDTMNTEAFF. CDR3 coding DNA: TGTGCCAGCAGTTACGATACTATGAACACTGAAGCTTTCTTT.

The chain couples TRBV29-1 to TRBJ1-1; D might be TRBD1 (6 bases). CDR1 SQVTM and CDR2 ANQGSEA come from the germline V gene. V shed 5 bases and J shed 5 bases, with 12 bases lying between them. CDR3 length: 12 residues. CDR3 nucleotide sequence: TGCAGCGTTACCCCAGGGGATACTGAAGCTTTCTTT. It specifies CSVTPGDTEAFF.